A single sample gave rise to the 25 T cell receptor beta chains below, sequenced in a study of persistence of HIV-infected CD4 T cells. Cells were stimulated with CMV-infected fibroblast lysates at about 9.4 ug/mL. CD40L-negative CD69-negative CD45RO-high memory CD4+ T cells were sorted as populations depleted of antigen-responding cells. Antigen specificity for these receptors is unknown. Sequencing used immunoSEQ version 4 in survey mode. The assay was immunoSEQ multiplex PCR, and TCRdb's table has in-frame clones only and misses some. There are roughly 34,000 clones in the sample; about 80% occur only once, and under 8% lies in the top ten. The sequencing here drew on CD4+ T cells sorted from PBMCs after approximately 19-hour stimulation, taken from a patient who received antiretroviral therapy. The receptors shown here come from an adult woman with HIV who was CMV-seropositive.

This chain joins TRBV10-1 and TRBJ2-1, with 7 bases matching TRBD1. This CDR3 region has 16 residues. J lost 2 bases, V lost 2 bases, and 6 bases had no gene match. Germline lookup yields CDR1 WNHNN and CDR2 SYGVQD (reference sequence). The CDR3 sequence: CASSETGQGAYNEQFF. CDR3 nucleotides: TGCGCCAGCAGTGAGACTGGGCAGGGGGCCTACAATGAGCAGTTCTTC.

This chain uses TRBV25-1 with TRBJ1-1; 8 nucleotides line up with TRBD1. Trimming took 5 bases from V and 4 from J; bases not matched to a gene: 12. CDR1 is MGHDK, CDR2 SYGVNS, per germline. The CDR3 runs to 16 residues. CDR3 nucleotide sequence: TGTGCCAGCAGTACCCGACAGGGGAGAGGTAGCACTGAAGCTTTCTTT. This sequence encodes CASSTRQGRGSTEAFF.

In its sample, this clone was seen once. The rearrangement uses TRBV29-1 and TRBJ1-1; 7 bases agree with TRBD1. The germline CDR1 and CDR2 sequences are SQVTM and ANQGSEA. The CDR3 sequence is 13 residues long. V was clipped by 7 bases and J by 5 bases; unmatched bases: 10. This chain's CDR3 is CSAGEGARTEAFF. The CDR3 DNA sequence: TGCAGCGCCGGGGAGGGGGCAAGAACTGAAGCTTTCTTT.

V is TRBV27 and J is TRBJ2-1; D may be TRBD1 (5 bases). CDR1 is MNHEY, CDR2 SMNVEV, per germline (reference sequence). The CDR3 consists of 12 residues. Trimming removed 1 base at V and 10 bases at J, with 8 bases between. CDR3 nucleotides: TGTGCCAGCAGTTTATTCACAGGCGAGCAGTTCTTC. This codes for CASSLFTGEQFF.

The gene calls are TRBV6-5 and TRBJ1-1, with 7 bases identical to TRBD1. The J segment lost 4 bases and the V segment lost 6 bases, leaving 11 bases of the junction unmatched. CDR1 is MNHEY and CDR2 is SVGAGI in the germline V gene. The CDR3 runs 15 residues. CDR3 in DNA: TGTGCCAGCAGAGTGCAGGGGGAGGGGGGCACTGAAGCTTTCTTT. Its protein product is CASRVQGEGGTEAFF.

This clone has just a few counts. This chain joins TRBV7-3 and TRBJ2-1; 7 bases map to TRBD2. This CDR3 has 12 amino acids. The V gene's germline CDR1 is SGHTA and CDR2 FQGTGA. The ends lost 8 bases at V and 9 bases at J; junction bases unmatched: 7. The CDR3, as DNA: TGTGCCAGCGGGATAGGCGGGAGTGAGCAGTTCTTC. Its translation: CASGIGGSEQFF.

The rearrangement uses TRBV3-1 (or the pseudogene TRBV3-2) and TRBJ1-5; tentatively, D is TRBD1 (6 bases). Germline V gene sequence: CDR1 LGHDT, CDR2 YNNKEL (reference sequence). The CDR3 extends over 15 amino acids. V was clipped by 4 bases and J by 0 bases, with 10 bases between them. CDR3 sequence (DNA): TGTGCCAGCAGCCTCGGACAGAGTAGCAATCAGCCCCAGCATTTT. Translation gives CASSLGQSSNQPQHF.

This rearrangement joins TRBV7-6 to TRBJ1-1; no definite D call. This CDR3 comprises 13 residues. V was clipped by 6 bases and J by 4 bases, with 12 bases between them. The germline gives CDR1 SGHVS, CDR2 FNYEAQ. The CDR3 loop reads CASSLQWGTEAFF. The DNA for the CDR3 is TGTGCCAGCAGTCTTCAGTGGGGCACTGAAGCTTTCTTT.

The J gene is TRBJ1-2, the V gene TRBV12-2. TRBV12-2 is described as a pseudogene. The CDR3 extends over 12 amino acids. The CDR3 protein is CASRSTPWGYTF. CDR3 nucleotide sequence: TGTGCAAGTCGCTCGACCCCTTGGGGCTACACCTTC.

This clone was recorded a few times. The chain carries TRBV7-2 and TRBJ2-7; 8 bases line up with TRBD2. The CDR3 spans 16 residues. Germline loops: CDR1 SGHTA, CDR2 FQGNSA. Germline trimming cut 1 base from V and 7 bases from J; bases unmatched to any gene: 12. CDR3 in DNA: TGTGCCAGCAGCTTAGAAGTCTGGCGGGGGGCCCGGGAGCAGTACTTC. Its protein is CASSLEVWRGAREQYF.

This chain uses TRBV25-1 with TRBJ2-7; D may be TRBD2 (5 bases). V lost 6 bases to trimming and J lost 6 bases, with 12 bases between them. Germline V lookup: CDR1 MGHDK, CDR2 SYGVNS. This CDR3 is built from 12 residues. The DNA for the CDR3 is TGTGCCAGCAGACAAACTAGAACCGAGCAGTACTTC. Amino acids: CASRQTRTEQYF.

The chain joins TRBV5-1 to TRBJ1-4; tentatively, D is TRBD1 (5 bases). The CDR3 is 16 residues long. The V end lost 5 bases, the J end lost 5 bases, and 19 bases lay between the germline ends. The V gene's germline CDR1 is SGHRS and CDR2 YFSETQ. CDR3 amino acids: CASRTVPGTANEKLFF. CDR3 sequence (DNA): TGCGCCAGCAGGACTGTTCCCGGGACTGCAAATGAAAAACTGTTTTTT.

This chain joins TRBV18 and TRBJ2-1; D is uncertain. This CDR3 has 12 amino acids. Germline values: CDR1 KGHSH, CDR2 LQKENI. Trimming shortened V by 6 bases and J by 7 bases, and 10 bases separated the two germline ends. The CDR3 loop reads CASSPTTNEQFF. For the CDR3, the DNA is TGTGCCAGCTCCCCTACTACAAATGAGCAGTTCTTC.

This chain links TRBV10-3 with TRBJ1-2; 9 bases are shared with TRBD1. This CDR3 has 20 residues. Germline CDR1 ENHRY, CDR2 SYGVKD. V lost 6 bases and J lost 5; bases outside the gene matches: 25. In nucleotides, the CDR3 is TGTGCCATCAGCGGCAATGTACGGGACAGGGATAGAACTACGGCTTATGGCTACACCTTC. This translates into CAISGNVRDRDRTTAYGYTF.

The rearrangement joins TRBV29-1 to TRBJ2-5, with TRBD2 matching 9 bases. The CDR3 extends over 12 amino acids. After removal of 3 bases from V and 5 bases from J, the junction contained 1 base not matched to a gene. CDR1 and CDR2 (germline): SQVTM, ANQGSEA. CDR3 in amino acids: CSVETSGETQYF. In nucleotides, the CDR3 is TGCAGCGTTGAGACTAGCGGTGAGACCCAGTACTTC.

This chain joins TRBV15 and TRBJ2-4, with 7 bases lining up with TRBD2. The CDR3 contains 13 residues. CDR1 and CDR2 (germline): LNHNV, YYDKDF (reference sequence). V lost 8 bases and J lost 9; bases outside the gene matches: 10. The CDR3 loop is CATRSTRTSIQYF. The DNA of the CDR3 is TGTGCCACCCGTTCCACTAGGACTAGCATTCAGTACTTC.

This chain uses TRBV3-1 (or the pseudogene TRBV3-2) with TRBJ2-7; D remains ambiguous. This CDR3 has 13 amino acids. In germline, CDR1 is LGHDT, CDR2 YNNKEL (reference sequence). The V gene lost 1 base and the J gene lost 2 bases, with 6 bases spanning the gap. The CDR3 loop reads CASSQVGAYEQYF. CDR3 DNA: TGTGCCAGCAGCCAAGTTGGCGCCTACGAGCAGTACTTC.

The count of this clone is one. The CDR3 spells CASSSAIRDTAENTQYF. CDR3 in DNA: TGTGCCAGCAGCTCTGCCATCCGGGACACCGCCGAAAATACGCAGTATTTT. V usage is TRBV5-4 and J usage is TRBJ2-3, with D perhaps TRBD1 (6 bases). V was trimmed by 3 bases and J by 7 bases, leaving 24 bases between them. The CDR3 totals 17 residues. Germline V CDR1 and CDR2: SGHNT, YYREEE (reference sequence). The entire variable domain, with the rest obtained from reference TRBV5-4 and TRBJ2-3, is as follows: ETGVTQSPTHLIKTRGQQVTLRCSSQSGHNTVSWYQQALGQGPQFIFQYYREEENGRGNFPPRFSGLQFPNYSSELNVNALELDDSALYLCASSSAIRDTAENTQYFGPGTRLTVL.

The V and J genes are TRBV3-1 (or the pseudogene TRBV3-2) and TRBJ2-1; D is ambiguous. The germline CDR1 and CDR2 sequences are LGHDT and YNNKEL (reference sequence). Trimming pared 7 bases from V and 5 bases from J, leaving 9 bases between. The CDR3 loop spans 12 amino acids. The CDR3 sequence: CASTRGNNEQFF. DNA for the CDR3: TGTGCCAGCACCAGAGGTAACAATGAGCAGTTCTTC.

The chain is built from TRBV12-3 or TRBV12-4 and TRBJ1-2; D call uncertain. V shed 3 bases and J shed 5 bases, with 7 bases lying between them. The CDR3 is made up of 12 amino acids. The CDR3 reads CASSLQVYGYTF. In DNA, the CDR3 is TGTGCCAGCAGTTTGCAAGTTTATGGCTACACCTTC.

The count of this clone is one. The chain is built from TRBV7-3 and TRBJ2-3; D remains unclear. Trimming pared 5 bases from V and 1 base from J, leaving 4 bases between. The CDR3 spans 12 residues. Per the germline V gene, CDR1 is SGHTA and CDR2 is FQGTGA. CDR3: CASSDRTDTQYF. The CDR3 region has the DNA TGTGCCAGCAGCGACCGCACAGATACGCAGTATTTT.

The chain couples TRBV4-2 to TRBJ2-7; the D is unclear. V lost 5 bases to trimming and J lost 0 bases, with 11 bases between them. The CDR3 covers 14 residues. Germline-derived CDR1 and CDR2 are LGHNA and YNFKEQ. This CDR3 is CASSAQLSSYEQYF. The CDR3 nucleotides read TGTGCCAGCAGCGCCCAGTTAAGCTCCTACGAGCAGTACTTC.

J is TRBJ2-7 and V is TRBV5-1; D not certain. Between the trimmed V and J ends, which lost 7 bases and 0 bases, there was a span of 11 bases. This CDR3 contains 13 residues. Germline values: CDR1 SGHRS, CDR2 YFSETQ. The chain's CDR3 is CASQRGSSYEQYF. The CDR3 DNA reads TGCGCCAGCCAACGAGGAAGCTCCTACGAGCAGTACTTC.

V and J are TRBV7-2 and TRBJ2-2; D gene ambiguous. Trimming shortened V by 3 bases and J by 0 bases, and 5 bases separated the two germline ends. Germline V gene sequence: CDR1 SGHTA, CDR2 FQGNSA. The length of the CDR3 is 14 residues. This CDR3 reads CASSFRANTGELFF. CDR3 DNA: TGTGCCAGCAGCTTTAGGGCGAACACCGGGGAGCTGTTTTTT.

The chain carries TRBV16 and TRBJ2-4; maybe TRBD1 (5 bases). Trimming took 2 bases from V and 7 from J, leaving 12 bases between them. The CDR3 runs 14 residues. Germline V lookup: CDR1 KGHSY, CDR2 FQNENV. The CDR3 here is CASSQEMQGNIQYF. The CDR3 region has the DNA TGTGCCAGCAGCCAAGAGATGCAGGGTAACATTCAGTACTTC.